This TCR beta chain was retrieved from a study of OX40 agonist ivuxolimab in advanced cancers. The trim removed 0 bases at V and 8 bases at J, leaving 5 bases unmatched. The CDR3 is made up of 14 amino acids. Germline assignment: CDR1 LNHNV and CDR2 YYDKDF (reference sequence). Here immunoSEQ multiplex PCR was the method, and the copy in TCRdb shows in-frame clones only, minus some. Of roughly 77,000 clones listed, around nine tenths were seen once; the top ten hold roughly 0.65%. V and J are TRBV15 and TRBJ1-2; 8 nucleotides match TRBD1. The clonotype comes from an adult with an advanced solid tumor such as melanoma, head and neck, liver or kidney cancer. The material was CD4+ or CD8+ T cells sorted from blood, obtained in a trial of the OX40 agonist ivuxolimab. The CDR3 sequence is CATSRELQGAGYTF. The CDR3 coding sequence is TGTGCCACCAGCAGAGAACTCCAGGGGGCCGGCTACACCTTC.